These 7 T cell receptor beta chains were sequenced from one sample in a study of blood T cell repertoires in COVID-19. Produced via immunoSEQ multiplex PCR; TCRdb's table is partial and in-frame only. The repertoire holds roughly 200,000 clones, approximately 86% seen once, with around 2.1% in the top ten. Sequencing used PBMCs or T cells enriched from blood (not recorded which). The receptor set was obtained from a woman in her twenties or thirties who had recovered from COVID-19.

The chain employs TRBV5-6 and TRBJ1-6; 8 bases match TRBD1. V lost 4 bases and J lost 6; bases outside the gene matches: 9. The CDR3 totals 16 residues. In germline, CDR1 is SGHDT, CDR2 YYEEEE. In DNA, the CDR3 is TGTGCCAGCAGCCGGGAAGTGGGACAGGTTAATTCACCCCTCCACTTT. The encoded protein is CASSREVGQVNSPLHF. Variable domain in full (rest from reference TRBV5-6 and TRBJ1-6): DAGVTQSPTHLIKTRGQQVTLRCSPKSGHDTVSWYQQALGQGPQFIFQYYEEEERQRGNFPDRFSGHQFPNYSSELNVNALLLGDSALYLCASSREVGQVNSPLHFGNGTRLTVT.

The CDR3 region has the DNA TGCAGCGTTGGTTCCCTACTAGCGGGAGCCTACAATGAGCAGTTCTTC. This gives the protein CSVGSLLAGAYNEQFF. V gene TRBV29-1 combines with J gene TRBJ2-1; 11 bases agree with TRBD2. Per the germline V gene, CDR1 is SQVTM and CDR2 is ANQGSEA. The CDR3 loop spans 16 amino acids. V shed 4 bases and J 2 bases; nucleotides not matched to a gene: 7.

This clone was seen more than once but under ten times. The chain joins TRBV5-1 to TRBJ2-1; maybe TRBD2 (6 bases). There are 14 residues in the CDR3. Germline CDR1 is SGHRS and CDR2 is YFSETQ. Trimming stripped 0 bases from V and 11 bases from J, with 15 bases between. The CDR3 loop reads CASSLVVADMQQFF. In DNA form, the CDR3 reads TGCGCCAGCAGCTTGGTGGTAGCGGATATGCAGCAGTTCTTC. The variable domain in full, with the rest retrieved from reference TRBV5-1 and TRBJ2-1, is KAGVTQTPRYLIKTRGQQVTLSCSPISGHRSVSWYQQTPGQGLQFLFEYFSETQRNKGNFPGRFSGRQFSNSRSEMNVSTLELGDSALYLCASSLVVADMQQFFGPGTRLTVL.

The CDR3 loop is CASSLAVITGAGNEQFF. The CDR3 DNA sequence: TGTGCCAGCAGCTTAGCAGTAATAACAGGGGCAGGGAATGAGCAGTTCTTC. The chain couples TRBV7-9 to TRBJ2-1, with 7 bases matching TRBD1. This CDR3 contains 17 residues. Germline assignment: CDR1 SEHNR and CDR2 FQNEAQ (reference sequence). Trimming removed 0 bases from V and 7 bases from J; junction bases left unmatched: 12.

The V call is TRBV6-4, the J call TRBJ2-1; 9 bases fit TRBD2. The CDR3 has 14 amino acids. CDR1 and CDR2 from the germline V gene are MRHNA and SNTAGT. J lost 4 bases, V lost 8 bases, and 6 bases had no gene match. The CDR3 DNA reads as TGTGCCAGCCGCTTGCGGGGGGGGTACAATGAGCAGTTCTTC. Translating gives CASRLRGGYNEQFF.

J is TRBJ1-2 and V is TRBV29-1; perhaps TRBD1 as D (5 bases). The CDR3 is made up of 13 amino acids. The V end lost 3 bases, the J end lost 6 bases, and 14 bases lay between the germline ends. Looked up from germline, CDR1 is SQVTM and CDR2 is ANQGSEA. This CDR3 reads CSVDDWVGHGYTF. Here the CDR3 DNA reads TGCAGCGTTGATGATTGGGTGGGGCATGGCTACACCTTC.

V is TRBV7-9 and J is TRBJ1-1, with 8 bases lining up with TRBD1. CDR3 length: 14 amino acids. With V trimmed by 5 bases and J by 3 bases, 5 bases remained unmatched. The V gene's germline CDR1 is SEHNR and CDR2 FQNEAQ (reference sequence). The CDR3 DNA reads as TGTGCCAGCAGCACACAGGGGGTTGACACTGAAGCTTTCTTT. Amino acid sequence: CASSTQGVDTEAFF.